The 18 T cell receptor beta chains reported below all come from one sample, sequenced in a study of blood T cell repertoires in COVID-19. Method: immunoSEQ multiplex PCR; TCRdb's copy keeps in-frame clones and lacks some. The sample holds 150,000 to 200,000 clones, 75% to 90% seen once. The sequenced sample consisted of PBMCs or T cells enriched from blood (not recorded which). Receptors were obtained from a woman between 35 and 50 years old with acute COVID-19.

The J gene is TRBJ1-3, the V gene TRBV7-2, with D maybe TRBD1 (5 bases). This CDR3 region has 15 residues. Per the germline V gene, CDR1 is SGHTA and CDR2 is FQGNSA. The ends were cut back, 5 bases at V and 2 bases at J, with 13 bases in the middle. CDR3 sequence: CASSATGKAGNTIYF. The CDR3, as DNA: TGTGCCAGCAGCGCTACAGGCAAGGCTGGAAACACCATATATTTT.

This rearrangement joins TRBV30 to TRBJ2-7; 10 bases agree with TRBD1. The junction had 3 bases not matched to a gene; V was cut back by 3 bases and J by 1 base. CDR1 and CDR2 (germline): GTSNPN, SVGIG (reference sequence). The length of the CDR3 is 14 residues. This CDR3 is CAWSRDRGSYEQYF. CDR3 DNA sequence: TGTGCCTGGAGCCGGGACAGGGGTTCCTACGAGCAGTACTTC. The full variable domain, rest sourced from reference TRBV30 and TRBJ2-7, is SQTIHQWPATLVQPVGSPLSLECTVEGTSNPNLYWYRQAAGRGLQLLFYSVGIGQISSEVPQNLSASRPQDRQFILSSKKLLLSDSGFYLCAWSRDRGSYEQYFGPGTRLTVT.

In regard to this clone: An end of the junction does not agree with germline; a read error may underlie this. V gene TRBV7-6 combines with J gene TRBJ2-5; the match to TRBD2 covers 11 bases. The CDR3 totals 14 residues. Germline V CDR1 and CDR2: SGHVS, FNYEAQ. Written as DNA, the CDR3 is TGTGCCAGCAGCCTAGCGGGGGGAGATGAGACCCAGTACTTC. Translated, it gives CASSLAGGDETQYF. The full variable domain, with the rest looked up from reference TRBV7-6 and TRBJ2-5, is GAGVSQSPRYKVTKRGQDVALRCDPISGHVSLYWYRQALGQGPEFLTYFNYEAQQDKSGLPNDRFSAERPEGSISTLTIQRTEQRDSAMYRCASSLAGGDETQYFGPGTRLLVL.

The chain is built from TRBV20-1 and TRBJ1-2, with 8 bases aligning to TRBD1. The CDR3 is 11 amino acids. Germline assignment: CDR1 DFQATT and CDR2 SNEGSKA (reference sequence). The V and J ends lost 6 bases and 7 bases, in that order; junction bases with no gene match: 4. As DNA, the CDR3 is TGCAGTGCCTTCGACAGGGGTGGCTACACCTTC. This gives the protein CSAFDRGGYTF.

The V and J genes are TRBV4-1 and TRBJ1-5, with D perhaps TRBD1 (6 bases). The germline V and J ends were trimmed by 4 bases and 4 bases, with 11 bases remaining between them. The CDR3 is 14 amino acids. Germline-derived CDR1 and CDR2 are MGHRA and YSYEKL. The CDR3 nucleotides read TGCGCCAGCAGCCGAAGACAGGCTAATCAGCCCCAGCATTTT. Its translation is CASSRRQANQPQHF.

The chain recombines TRBV12-5 with TRBJ2-1; 8 nucleotides agree with TRBD2. The CDR3 has 16 residues. Germline trimming cut 2 bases from V and 7 bases from J; bases unmatched to any gene: 10. CDR1 and CDR2 (germline): LGHNT, FRNRAP. In DNA, the CDR3 is TGTGCTAGTGGTTTGTACCCGGGAGGGCCACAGAATGAGCAGTTCTTC. Its protein is CASGLYPGGPQNEQFF.

This chain connects TRBV5-1 to TRBJ2-2; 9 bases are shared with TRBD2. CDR1 and CDR2 from the germline V gene are SGHRS and YFSETQ. After removal of 4 bases from V and 7 bases from J, the junction contained 8 bases not matched to a gene. This CDR3 contains 15 residues. CDR3 coding DNA: TGCGCCAGCAGCCCCCGGTTGCGGGGGGGCGGGGAGCTGTTTTTT. Translating it yields CASSPRLRGGGELFF.

The chain carries TRBV6-6 and TRBJ2-5; D is perhaps TRBD2 (6 bases). V was trimmed by 6 bases and J by 7 bases, leaving 15 bases between them. Germline V gene data show CDR1 as MNHNY and CDR2 as SVGAGI (reference sequence). CDR3 length: 13 amino acids. The CDR3 loop is CASRRLEGGTQYF. Here the CDR3 DNA reads TGTGCCAGCAGACGACTGGAGGGCGGGACCCAGTACTTC.

This clone was seen a few times. The chain uses TRBV4-2 and TRBJ2-5; D is ambiguous. Trimming cost V 0 bases and J 4 bases, with 15 bases left between them. The CDR3 consists of 16 residues. CDR1 and CDR2 from the germline V gene are LGHNA and YNFKEQ. CDR3: CASSQDPLDGGETQYF. CDR3 nucleotides: TGTGCCAGCAGCCAAGATCCTCTAGATGGTGGAGAGACCCAGTACTTC.

The chain is built from TRBV5-1 and TRBJ2-7; no definite D call. CDR1 is SGHRS and CDR2 is YFSETQ in the germline V gene. The V end lost 1 base, the J end lost 0 bases, and 5 bases lay between the germline ends. This CDR3 has 13 amino acids. The DNA of the CDR3 is TGCGCCAGCAGCTTGACGAGCTCCTACGAGCAGTACTTC. It translates to CASSLTSSYEQYF.

The chain links TRBV5-6 to TRBJ2-7, with D maybe TRBD2 (6 bases). The CDR3 is 14 residues long. V dropped 3 bases and J dropped 3 bases, with 13 bases sitting between them. Germline values: CDR1 SGHDT, CDR2 YYEEEE. In DNA form, the CDR3 reads TGTGCCAGCAGCTCTGGGACTGCGAACTACGAGCAGTACTTC. Residues: CASSSGTANYEQYF.

This clone was detected once. The V gene is TRBV27, the J gene TRBJ2-3; D is unresolved. CDR3 size: 13 residues. CDR1 is MNHEY, CDR2 SMNVEV, per germline (reference sequence). Trimming removed 3 bases at V and 2 bases at J, with 6 bases between. CDR3 protein: CASSFLNTDTQYF. The CDR3 coding sequence is TGTGCCAGCAGTTTTCTAAACACAGATACGCAGTATTTT.

This chain joins TRBV2 and TRBJ2-4; a possible D gene is TRBD1 (5 bases). The CDR3 covers 18 residues. The germline V gene has CDR1 SNHLY and CDR2 FYNNEI. Trimming stripped 5 bases from V and 3 bases from J, with 23 bases between. CDR3 loop: CASSSNERGVRGKNIQYF. The CDR3 DNA reads as TGTGCCAGCAGTTCCAATGAAAGGGGCGTGCGCGGCAAAAACATTCAGTACTTC.

The rearrangement joins TRBV6-5 to TRBJ2-5; 8 nucleotides match TRBD1. Germline assignment: CDR1 MNHEY and CDR2 SVGAGI. The CDR3 spans 14 residues. V dropped 7 bases and J dropped 3; count of bases not matched to a gene: 7. CDR3 nucleotide sequence: TGTGCCAGCACTTTAAACAGGGGGGAAGAGACCCAGTACTTC. Amino acid sequence: CASTLNRGEETQYF.

The rearrangement links TRBV5-4 to TRBJ2-7; 8 nucleotides match TRBD1. Germline V gene sequence: CDR1 SGHNT, CDR2 YYREEE (reference sequence). V lost 3 bases, J lost 3 bases, and 8 bases stayed unmatched. The CDR3 is 15 residues long. CDR3: CASSSSPGQDYEQYF. In DNA form, the CDR3 reads TGTGCCAGCAGCTCATCTCCGGGACAGGACTACGAGCAGTACTTC.

CDR3 amino acids: CASSGQGTNEKLFF. The CDR3 region has the DNA TGTGCCAGCAGCGGACAGGGTACTAATGAAAAACTGTTTTTT. The chain employs TRBV2 and TRBJ1-4; TRBD1 aligns across 8 bases. The ends lost 6 bases at V and 2 bases at J; junction bases unmatched: 2. CDR1 and CDR2 from the germline V gene are SNHLY and FYNNEI. This CDR3 has 14 amino acids.

J is TRBJ2-1 and V is TRBV4-1; TRBD2 matches at 11 bases. The germline V gene has CDR1 MGHRA and CDR2 YSYEKL. This CDR3 comprises 17 residues. The J segment lost 6 bases and the V segment lost 4 bases, leaving 11 bases of the junction unmatched. The CDR3, as DNA: TGCGCCAGCAGCCGAGAAGAGCTAGCGGGAGGCGTCAATGAGCAGTTCTTC. Protein product: CASSREELAGGVNEQFF.

The chain links TRBV19 to TRBJ1-5; D might be TRBD1 (5 bases). Germline values: CDR1 LNHDA, CDR2 SQIVND (reference sequence). V lost 10 bases, J lost 2 bases, and 15 bases lay in between. The CDR3 has 14 residues. The CDR3, as DNA: TGTGCCACGAAAAAGACAGTTGGCAATCAGCCCCAGCATTTT. Protein product: CATKKTVGNQPQHF.